This TCR beta chain was found in a study of blood T cell repertoires in COVID-19. Study-level background: Samples of COVID-19 (acute and convalescent) were obtained from the United States, Italy and Spain. PBMCs, B-cell-depleted T cells, or T cells were the source of the cDNA or gDNA that made up the material.

As processed by the authors: Amplification with reference gene primers provided the estimates of nucleated cell counts. Clones were sequenced by immunoSEQ multiplex PCR, and TCRdb holds only the in-frame ones, with some missing. Clonal size and the V and J genes are those of that table, whereas D and trimming came from the DNA. The profile shows about 230,000 clones, around 88% of them singletons. The germline CDR1 and CDR2 sequences are LNHDA and SQIVND (reference sequence). V lost 3 bases and J 8 bases, leaving 16 bases between the germline ends. The CDR3 contains 14 residues. Sample: peripheral blood. The origin of this receptor is a man in his forties or fifties with active or convalescent COVID-19. The chain couples TRBV19 to TRBJ1-2; TRBD1 might be the D (5 bases). CDR3 nucleotide sequence: TGTGCCAGTAGTATCCCCCCAGGGAACAACGGCTACACCTTC. Protein: CASSIPPGNNGYTF.